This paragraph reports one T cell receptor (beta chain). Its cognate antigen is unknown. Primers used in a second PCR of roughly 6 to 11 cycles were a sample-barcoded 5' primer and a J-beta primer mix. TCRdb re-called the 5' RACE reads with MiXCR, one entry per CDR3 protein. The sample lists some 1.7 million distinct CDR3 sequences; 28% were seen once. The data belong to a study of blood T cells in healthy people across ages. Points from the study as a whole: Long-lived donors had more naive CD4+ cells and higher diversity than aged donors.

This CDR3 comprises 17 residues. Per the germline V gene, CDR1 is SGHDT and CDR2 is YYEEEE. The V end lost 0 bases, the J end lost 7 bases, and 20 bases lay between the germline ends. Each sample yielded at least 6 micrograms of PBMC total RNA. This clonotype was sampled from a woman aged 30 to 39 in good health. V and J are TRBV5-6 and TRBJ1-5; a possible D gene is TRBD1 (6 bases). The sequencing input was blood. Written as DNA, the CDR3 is TGTGCCAGCAGCTTGGCCAAGGGGACATCGGCGCTGCAGCCCCAGCATTTT. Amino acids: CASSLAKGTSALQPQHF.